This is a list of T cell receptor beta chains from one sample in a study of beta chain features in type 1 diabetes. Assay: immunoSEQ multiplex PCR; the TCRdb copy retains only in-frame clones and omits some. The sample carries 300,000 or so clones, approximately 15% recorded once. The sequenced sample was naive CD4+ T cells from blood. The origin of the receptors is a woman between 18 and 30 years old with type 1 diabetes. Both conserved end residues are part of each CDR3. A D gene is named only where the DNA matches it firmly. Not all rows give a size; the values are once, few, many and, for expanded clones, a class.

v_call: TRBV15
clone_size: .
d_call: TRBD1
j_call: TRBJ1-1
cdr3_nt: TGTGCCACCAGCGGGTACAGGGGGCTGAAAACTGAAGCTTTCTTT
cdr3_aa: CATSGYRGLKTEAFF

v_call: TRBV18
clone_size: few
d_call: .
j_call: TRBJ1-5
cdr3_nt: TGTGCCAGCTCACCACCGGGGAGAGGCAATCAGCCCCAGCATTTT
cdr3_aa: CASSPPGRGNQPQHF

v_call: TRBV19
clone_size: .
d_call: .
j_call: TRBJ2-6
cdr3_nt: TGTGCCACCCAGAAATCCTCTGGGGCCAACGTCCTGACTTTC
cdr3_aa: CATQKSSGANVLTF

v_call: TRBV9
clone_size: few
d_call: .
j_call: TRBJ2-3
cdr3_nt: TGTGCCAGCAGCCTCAGGGTGTGGGGAGATACGCAGTATTTT
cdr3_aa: CASSLRVWGDTQYF

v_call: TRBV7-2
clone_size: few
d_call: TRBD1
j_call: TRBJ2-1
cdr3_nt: TGTGCCAGCAGCTTCCAACGGACAGGGCTCAATGAGCAGTTCTTC
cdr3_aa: CASSFQRTGLNEQFF

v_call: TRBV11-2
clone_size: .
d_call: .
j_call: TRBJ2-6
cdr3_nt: TGTGCCAGCAGCTCCGGGTGGGGGGCCAACGTCCTGACTTTC
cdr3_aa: CASSSGWGANVLTF

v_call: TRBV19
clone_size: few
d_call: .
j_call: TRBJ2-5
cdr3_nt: TGTGCCAGTACGAGCAGCGGTCGGGAGACCCAGTACTTC
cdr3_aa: CASTSSGRETQYF

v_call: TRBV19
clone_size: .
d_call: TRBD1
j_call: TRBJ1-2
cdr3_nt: TGTGCCAGTAACTCCCCGGGGGACAGGGCTGGAACCAACTATGGCTACACCTTC
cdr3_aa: CASNSPGDRAGTNYGYTF

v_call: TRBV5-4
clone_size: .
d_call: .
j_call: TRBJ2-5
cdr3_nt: TGTGCCAGCAGTTTACAGCCCCAAGAGACCCAGTACTTC
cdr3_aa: CASSLQPQETQYF

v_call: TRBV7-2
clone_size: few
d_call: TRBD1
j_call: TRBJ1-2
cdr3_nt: TGTGCCAGCAGCCTGATAAGACAAGGGACAGGGGGCGAATATGGCTACACCTTC
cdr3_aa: CASSLIRQGTGGEYGYTF

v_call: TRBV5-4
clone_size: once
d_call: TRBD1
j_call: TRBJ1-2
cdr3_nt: TGTGCCAGCAGCATCACGGGACAGGCTAACTATGGCTACACCTTC
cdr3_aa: CASSITGQANYGYTF

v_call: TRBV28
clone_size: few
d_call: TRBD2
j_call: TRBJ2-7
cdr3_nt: TGTGCCAGCAGTCTTTCCTGGACTAGCCAGGAGCAGTACTTC
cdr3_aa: CASSLSWTSQEQYF

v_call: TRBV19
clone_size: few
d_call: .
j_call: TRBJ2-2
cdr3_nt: TGTGCCAGTAGTCCCCTAGTCGGGACCGGGGAGCTGTTTTTT
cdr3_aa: CASSPLVGTGELFF

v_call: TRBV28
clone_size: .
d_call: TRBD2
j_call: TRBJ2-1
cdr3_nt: TGTGCCAGCAGTCCATCCGGGACTAGCGGCACCTCGAGGGAGTTCTTC
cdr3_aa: CASSPSGTSGTSREFF

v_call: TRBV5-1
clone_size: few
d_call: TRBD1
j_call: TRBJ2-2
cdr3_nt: TGCGCCAGCAGAGATGGGACAGGGCAGCGTATAACCGGGGAGCTGTTTTTT
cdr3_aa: CASRDGTGQRITGELFF

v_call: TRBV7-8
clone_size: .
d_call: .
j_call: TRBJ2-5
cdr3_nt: TGTGCCAGCAGCTTAGCAGGAGGTCTTCAAGAGACCCAGTACTTC
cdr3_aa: CASSLAGGLQETQYF

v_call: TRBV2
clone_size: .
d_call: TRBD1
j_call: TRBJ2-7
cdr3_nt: TGTGCCAGCACCCCGGGACAGCACTACGAGCAGTACTTC
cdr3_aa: CASTPGQHYEQYF

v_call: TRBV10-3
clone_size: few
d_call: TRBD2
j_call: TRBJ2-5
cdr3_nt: TGTGCCATCAGTGGCAATAGCGGGCAGGAGACCCAGTACTTC
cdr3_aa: CAISGNSGQETQYF

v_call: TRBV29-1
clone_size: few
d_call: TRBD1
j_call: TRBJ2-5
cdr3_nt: TGCAGCGTACCGGAGGGACAGGGGGACCAAGAGACCCAGTACTTC
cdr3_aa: CSVPEGQGDQETQYF

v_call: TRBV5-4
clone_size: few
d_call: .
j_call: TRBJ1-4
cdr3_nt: TGTGCCAGCAGCTGGGGCAGGGGAAATGAAAAACTGTTTTTT
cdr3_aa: CASSWGRGNEKLFF

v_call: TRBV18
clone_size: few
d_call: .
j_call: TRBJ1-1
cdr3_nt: TGTGCCAGCTCACCTACGACAGGAGACACTGAAGCTTTCTTT
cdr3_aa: CASSPTTGDTEAFF

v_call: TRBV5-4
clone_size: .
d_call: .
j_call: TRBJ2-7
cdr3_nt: TGTGCCAGCAGCAGGCCAGGCTCCTACGAGCAGTACTTC
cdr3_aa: CASSRPGSYEQYF

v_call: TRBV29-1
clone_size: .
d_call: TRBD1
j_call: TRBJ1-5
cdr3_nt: TGCAGCGTTTCAGTGGGGCAGGGGGATCAGCCCCAGCATTTT
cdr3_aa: CSVSVGQGDQPQHF

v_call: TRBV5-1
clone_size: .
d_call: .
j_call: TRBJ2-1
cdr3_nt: TGCGCCAGCAGCGCTACTTCCGGGGGCAATGAGCAGTTCTTC
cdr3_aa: CASSATSGGNEQFF